A single sample gave rise to the 32 T cell receptor beta chains below, sequenced in a study of shared clonotypes between healthy human individuals. Naive CD8 cells, CD45RO-negative and positively selected for CCR7, excluded terminally differentiated effector memory CD45RA+ cells. Repertoires were generated with immunoSEQ multiplex PCR, while TCRdb's copy carries only in-frame clones and drops some. The sample shows approximately 2,000,000 clones, 85% to 95% of them seen only once. The specimen sequenced was naive CD8+ T cells from PBMCs. The receptor source for this set is a man between 18 and 29 years old in good health. Some clones in this sample may be carry-over from other donors' samples.

The chain employs TRBV7-6 and TRBJ2-3; 8 positions match TRBD2. This CDR3 region has 17 residues. Germline CDR1 is SGHVS and CDR2 is FNYEAQ. Unmatched junction bases numbered 9, after V lost 0 bases and J lost 4 bases. The DNA for the CDR3 is TGTGCCAGCAGCTTAGCCCGGGGGGGAAATGGGCCAGATACGCAGTATTTT. Residues: CASSLARGGNGPDTQYF. Looking up the rest from reference TRBV7-6 and TRBJ2-3 gives the full variable domain: GAGVSQSPRYKVTKRGQDVALRCDPISGHVSLYWYRQALGQGPEFLTYFNYEAQQDKSGLPNDRFSAERPEGSISTLTIQRTEQRDSAMYRCASSLARGGNGPDTQYFGPGTRLTVL.

This clone was observed a single time. J is TRBJ2-1 and V is TRBV7-3, with TRBD2 matching 10 bases. Germline CDR1 reads SGHTA; CDR2 reads FQGTGA. The CDR3 has 15 residues. With 5 bases clipped from V and 4 bases from J, the junction kept 5 bases outside the gene matches. The CDR3 here is CASSEGTSEYNEQFF. Written as DNA, the CDR3 is TGTGCCAGCAGCGAAGGGACTAGCGAGTACAATGAGCAGTTCTTC.

The CDR3 protein is CASSYSGRAETQYF. The CDR3 DNA reads as TGTGCCAGCTCCTATAGCGGGAGGGCTGAGACCCAGTACTTC. The J gene is TRBJ2-5, the V gene TRBV7-2; 11 bases line up with TRBD2. The CDR3 contains 14 residues. V shed 8 bases, J shed 5 bases, and the junction held 7 bases outside the gene matches. Germline V lookup: CDR1 SGHTA, CDR2 FQGNSA.

V is TRBV25-1 and J is TRBJ2-1; 8 positions match TRBD1. The CDR3 is 14 residues long. The V gene's germline CDR1 is MGHDK and CDR2 SYGVNS. Trimming removed 2 bases from V and 6 bases from J; junction bases left unmatched: 3. The CDR3 bases are TGTGCCAGCAGTGAACAGGGGGCGGGCAATGAGCAGTTCTTC. Its translation: CASSEQGAGNEQFF.

The V and J genes are TRBV27 and TRBJ2-1, with TRBD2 identical over 12 bases. The CDR3 is made up of 16 amino acids. The V gene's germline CDR1 is MNHEY and CDR2 SMNVEV (reference sequence). The trim removed 3 bases at V and 9 bases at J, leaving 9 bases unmatched. In nucleotides, the CDR3 is TGTGCCAGCAGTTTTACGCTAGCGGGAGGGCCCAGTGAGCAGTTCTTC. Its translation: CASSFTLAGGPSEQFF.

This sequence joins TRBV10-2 and TRBJ2-6, with a possible D match to TRBD1 (6 bases). This CDR3 region has 18 residues. V was shortened by 0 bases and J by 1 base, with 13 bases between the two germline ends. Looked up from germline, CDR1 is WSHSY and CDR2 is SAAADI. The CDR3 spells CASSESTGSTSGANVLTF. The CDR3 DNA reads TGCGCCAGCAGTGAGTCGACAGGTAGTACGTCTGGGGCCAACGTCCTGACTTTC.

In DNA form, the CDR3 reads TGTGCCAGCAGGGGGTCCTTCCTACGGTACGAGCAGTACTTC. As protein: CASRGSFLRYEQYF. V and J are TRBV27 and TRBJ2-7; D gene ambiguous. Trimming removed 6 bases from V and 4 bases from J, with 16 bases in between. Germline V lookup: CDR1 MNHEY, CDR2 SMNVEV (reference sequence). The CDR3 is made up of 14 amino acids.

The V and J genes are TRBV6-6 and TRBJ1-5; 8 bases line up with TRBD1. The CDR3 has 16 amino acids. The V segment lost 5 bases and the J segment 3 bases; nucleotides outside the gene matches: 9. Germline CDR1 and CDR2: MNHNY and SVGAGI (reference sequence). CDR3 sequence reads: CASSKPTGADNQPQHF. The CDR3 DNA sequence: TGTGCCAGCAGTAAGCCGACAGGGGCGGACAATCAGCCCCAGCATTTT.

The chain joins TRBV5-4 to TRBJ1-4; 7 bases are shared with TRBD1. The CDR3 is made up of 15 amino acids. The V gene's germline CDR1 is SGHNT and CDR2 YYREEE (reference sequence). The V segment lost 5 bases and the J segment 2 bases; nucleotides outside the gene matches: 6. The CDR3 coding sequence is TGTGCCAGCAGTTATCGACAGGGCACTAATGAAAAACTGTTTTTT. Protein sequence: CASSYRQGTNEKLFF. Full variable domain (rest looked up from reference TRBV5-4 and TRBJ1-4): ETGVTQSPTHLIKTRGQQVTLRCSSQSGHNTVSWYQQALGQGPQFIFQYYREEENGRGNFPPRFSGLQFPNYSSELNVNALELDDSALYLCASSYRQGTNEKLFFGSGTQLSVL.

J is TRBJ2-3 and V is TRBV11-1; the match to TRBD1 covers 9 bases. Germline V gives CDR1 SGHAT, CDR2 FQDESV (reference sequence). Germline trimming cut 6 bases from V and 5 bases from J; bases unmatched to any gene: 15. The length of the CDR3 is 17 residues. CDR3 sequence (DNA): TGTGCCAGCAGTACTGACCTCACAGGGGGCCCGGAAGATACGCAGTATTTT. Protein: CASSTDLTGGPEDTQYF.

The rearrangement links TRBV11-2 to TRBJ2-3; D remains unclear. Per the germline V gene, CDR1 is SGHAT and CDR2 is FQNNGV. The CDR3 extends over 14 amino acids. Deletions cut 3 bases from V and 5 bases from J, with 12 bases between. The CDR3 region is CASSLAGVLDTQYF. CDR3 sequence (DNA): TGTGCCAGCAGCTTGGCTGGGGTTCTAGATACGCAGTATTTT.

The chain couples TRBV28 to TRBJ2-7, with D maybe TRBD2 (5 bases). Trimming cost V 8 bases and J 5 bases, with 19 bases left between them. CDR1 MDHEN and CDR2 SYDVKM come from the germline V gene. This CDR3 is 14 amino acids long. Written as DNA, the CDR3 is TGTGCCAGCTTCGCAGTGGGAGTCTTCCACGAGCAGTACTTC. This encodes CASFAVGVFHEQYF.

This chain links TRBV18 with TRBJ2-5; TRBD2 is a possible D gene (7 bases). The CDR3 runs to 14 residues. Trimming removed 2 bases at V and 4 bases at J, with 11 bases between. The germline gives CDR1 KGHSH, CDR2 LQKENI. CDR3 in amino acids: CASSPGRGLETQYF. The DNA of the CDR3 is TGTGCCAGCTCACCAGGGCGGGGGCTAGAGACCCAGTACTTC.

The chain employs TRBV5-4 and TRBJ1-1, with D perhaps matching TRBD1 (6 bases). Germline CDR1 reads SGHNT; CDR2 reads YYREEE (reference sequence). With 7 bases removed from V and 4 bases from J, the gap between germline ends came to 20 bases. The CDR3 consists of 15 residues. CDR3 in DNA: TGTGCCAGCGCGACATTGACAGGCGGGGTCACTGAAGCTTTCTTT. Its protein product is CASATLTGGVTEAFF.

The chain has TRBV7-6 and TRBJ1-5; D may be TRBD1 (6 bases). V was trimmed by 4 bases and J by 4 bases, leaving 20 bases between them. CDR1 is SGHVS, CDR2 FNYEAQ, per germline. The CDR3 sequence is 17 residues long. CDR3 protein: CASSSPLNREPNQPQHF. The CDR3 DNA reads as TGTGCCAGCAGCTCACCACTGAACAGGGAACCAAATCAGCCCCAGCATTTT.

The V and J genes are TRBV21-1 and TRBJ2-5; the D call of TRBD2 is as the table states it, not checked on the DNA. TRBV21-1 is flagged as a pseudogene. The CDR3 runs 17 residues. CDR3: CASSPGGLSGSGETQYF. Here the CDR3 DNA reads TGTGCCAGCAGTCCAGGGGGGTTAAGCGGGAGCGGAGAGACCCAGTACTTC.

This chain connects TRBV6-5 to TRBJ2-3, with 7 bases lining up with TRBD1. The CDR3 length is 16 residues. With 4 bases clipped from V and 1 base from J, the junction kept 8 bases outside the gene matches. Per the germline V gene, CDR1 is MNHEY and CDR2 is SVGAGI. CDR3 DNA sequence: TGTGCCAGCAGTTCCTCGGACAGGCACGGCACAGATACGCAGTATTTT. This gives the protein CASSSSDRHGTDTQYF.

The chain joins TRBV9 to TRBJ2-1; 9 bases are a match to TRBD2. V was pared by 0 bases and J by 2 bases, with 9 bases of the junction left unmatched. The CDR3 runs to 18 residues. The germline gives CDR1 SGDLS, CDR2 YYNGEE. CDR3 DNA sequence: TGTGCCAGCAGCGTAGCTGCGGCTAGCGGGAATCCCTACAATGAGCAGTTCTTC. Its translation: CASSVAAASGNPYNEQFF.

The V gene is TRBV9, the J gene TRBJ2-3; TRBD2 agrees at 8 bases. Germline CDR1 is SGDLS and CDR2 is YYNGEE. The J segment lost 4 bases and the V segment lost 4 bases, leaving 14 bases of the junction unmatched. This CDR3 spans 17 amino acids. The CDR3 bases are TGTGCCAGCAGCTTCGGGCGTAGCGGGATAGTTTCAGATACGCAGTATTTT. Its translation: CASSFGRSGIVSDTQYF.

On this clone: Other nucleotide sequences in the sample specify the same CDR3. The V and J genes are TRBV9 and TRBJ2-7; D is perhaps TRBD2 (5 bases). Germline-derived CDR1 and CDR2 are SGDLS and YYNGEE. The CDR3 totals 14 residues. The ends were cut back, 0 bases at V and 2 bases at J, with 9 bases in the middle. The CDR3 DNA follows: TGTGCCAGCAGCGTAGGGACTGGAACCTACGAGCAGTACTTC. Its protein is CASSVGTGTYEQYF.

A remark on this clone: A clone one base away is much larger, so this may be a read error. The sample holds other DNA sequences that translate to the same CDR3. The chain joins TRBV7-8 to TRBJ2-7; D gene unclear. The CDR3 spans 12 residues. Germline V gene data show CDR1 as SGHVS and CDR2 as FQNEAQ. Trimming stripped 5 bases from V and 2 bases from J, with 7 bases between. Here the CDR3 reads CASSLRAYEQYF. The CDR3, as DNA: TGTGCCAGCAGCCTAAGGGCCTACGAGCAGTACTTC.

This clone was recorded once. The rearrangement links TRBV19 to TRBJ1-1; D possibly corresponds to TRBD1 (5 bases). This CDR3 is built from 15 residues. Germline V CDR1 and CDR2: LNHDA, SQIVND (reference sequence). Trimming left V 7 bases short and J 4 bases short, with 19 bases between. CDR3 sequence: CASTMGVSGGTEAFF. The CDR3 nucleotides read TGTGCCAGTACCATGGGAGTTTCCGGGGGCACTGAAGCTTTCTTT.

This sequence joins TRBV7-2 and TRBJ1-1; D may be TRBD1 (6 bases). The length of the CDR3 is 15 residues. V lost 2 bases, J lost 2 bases, and 12 bases lay in between. Germline V gene sequence: CDR1 SGHTA, CDR2 FQGNSA. The CDR3 sequence: CASSLYVRGNTEAFF. CDR3 coding DNA: TGTGCCAGCAGCTTATACGTCAGGGGTAACACTGAAGCTTTCTTT.

The V and J genes are TRBV9 and TRBJ2-3; D unresolved. V lost 7 bases and J lost 2, with 8 bases in between. The CDR3 spans 12 residues. Germline V gene sequence: CDR1 SGDLS, CDR2 YYNGEE. The CDR3 region is CASASPTDTQYF. The CDR3 DNA reads as TGTGCCAGCGCTTCGCCCACAGATACGCAGTATTTT.

This clone has a single count. The chain recombines TRBV6-6 with TRBJ1-1; weak D call: TRBD1 (5 bases). V lost 2 bases to trimming and J lost 7 bases, with 14 bases between them. Per the germline V gene, CDR1 is MNHNY and CDR2 is SVGAGI (reference sequence). CDR3 length: 14 amino acids. The CDR3 DNA reads TGTGCCAGCAGTTACAGGGGTGGCAAAGGTGAAGCTTTCTTT. Protein sequence: CASSYRGGKGEAFF.

This clone is a singleton in its sample. The gene calls are TRBV5-1 and TRBJ2-5; D is possibly TRBD1 (6 bases). Trimming took 2 bases from V and 5 from J, leaving 16 bases between them. The germline V gene has CDR1 SGHRS and CDR2 YFSETQ. This CDR3 contains 15 residues. The CDR3 loop reads CASSLMGQGPETQYF. CDR3 bases: TGCGCCAGCAGCTTAATGGGGCAGGGGCCGGAGACCCAGTACTTC.

The chain employs TRBV6-7 and TRBJ2-7; no definite D call. TRBV6-7 counts as an open reading frame of uncertain function. V was clipped by 2 bases and J by 3 bases, with 5 bases between them. CDR3 length equals 12 residues. In DNA, the CDR3 is TGTGCCAGCAGTTACCGGTTCTACGAGCAGTACTTC. As protein: CASSYRFYEQYF.

As for this clone: Other DNA sequences in the sample encode the same CDR3. The chain carries TRBV11-2 and TRBJ2-7; D gene uncertain. V shed 1 base and J shed 4 bases, with 8 bases lying between them. Germline lookup yields CDR1 SGHAT and CDR2 FQNNGV. This CDR3 is built from 13 residues. The CDR3 spells CASSLGTAYEQYF. The CDR3 DNA reads as TGTGCCAGCAGCTTAGGTACAGCTTACGAGCAGTACTTC.

The V call is TRBV5-1, the J call TRBJ2-1; D gene uncertain. V gave up 0 bases and J gave up 12 bases, with 7 bases separating them. Germline-derived CDR1 and CDR2 are SGHRS and YFSETQ. This CDR3 comprises 11 residues. This CDR3 is CASSLDSGQFF. The CDR3 coding sequence is TGCGCCAGCAGCTTGGACTCTGGGCAGTTCTTC.

This chain uses TRBV27 with TRBJ2-7, with 9 bases matching TRBD1. The CDR3 spans 16 residues. The junction had 12 bases not matched to a gene; V was cut back by 4 bases and J by 5 bases. Germline loops: CDR1 MNHEY, CDR2 SMNVEV (reference sequence). CDR3 loop: CASSSSSTGGFHEQYF. CDR3 nucleotides: TGTGCCAGCAGTTCGTCCTCGACAGGGGGGTTCCACGAGCAGTACTTC.

The chain joins TRBV21-1 to TRBJ1-2. TRBV21-1 represents a pseudogene. The CDR3 is 13 amino acids. CDR3 nucleotides: TGTGCCAGCAGCAGTAAAACAGGAGGCGGCTACACCTTC. This gives the protein CASSSKTGGGYTF.

In this sample, this clone turned up a few times. The chain joins TRBV4-1 to TRBJ1-1, with D tentatively TRBD1 (5 bases). CDR1 is MGHRA, CDR2 YSYEKL, per germline. This CDR3 is 16 amino acids long. Trimming stripped 1 base from V and 0 bases from J, with 12 bases between. CDR3 in DNA: TGCGCCAGCAGCCAAGGAATAGGGGTTGTGAACACTGAAGCTTTCTTT. This sequence encodes CASSQGIGVVNTEAFF.